These 4 T cell receptor beta chains were all obtained from the same sample, sequenced in a study of T cell responses to AZD1222 COVID-19 vaccine. The repertoire was sequenced with immunoSEQ multiplex PCR; TCRdb's copy has only in-frame clones and lacks some. There are 95,000 to 130,000 clones in the sample; 85% to 95% occur only once, and approximately 3% lies in the top ten. Sequenced here: peripheral blood, sampled on day 0 of AZD1222 vaccination. The receptors originated from an adult in good health.

The chain joins TRBV5-1 to TRBJ1-3; the D gene is possibly TRBD1 (5 bases). CDR3 size: 15 residues. V was shortened by 2 bases and J by 4 bases, with 13 bases between the two germline ends. Germline-derived CDR1 and CDR2 are SGHRS and YFSETQ. This chain's CDR3 is CASSLAVQGGNTIYF. The CDR3 coding sequence is TGCGCCAGCAGCTTAGCGGTCCAGGGCGGAAACACCATATATTTT.

This clone was seen a single time. The chain has TRBV2 and TRBJ1-2; possibly TRBD1 for D (5 bases). The V gene's germline CDR1 is SNHLY and CDR2 FYNNEI. V was shortened by 3 bases and J by 4 bases, with 12 bases between the two germline ends. The CDR3 length is 14 residues. CDR3 region: CASSDWGTAYGYTF. For the CDR3, the DNA is TGTGCCAGCAGTGATTGGGGGACGGCCTATGGCTACACCTTC.

The chain carries TRBV4-2 and TRBJ2-2, with a possible D match to TRBD2 (6 bases). The germline V gene has CDR1 LGHNA and CDR2 YNFKEQ. The CDR3 loop spans 19 amino acids. V was shortened by 0 bases and J by 1 base, with 18 bases between the two germline ends. This CDR3 reads CASSQDRVDSGVNTGELFF. CDR3 nucleotides: TGTGCCAGCAGCCAAGATAGGGTGGATAGCGGAGTGAACACCGGGGAGCTGTTTTTT.

The V and J genes are TRBV27 and TRBJ2-3; D remains ambiguous. V lost 6 bases to trimming and J lost 6 bases, with 16 bases between them. Looked up from germline, CDR1 is MNHEY and CDR2 is SMNVEV (reference sequence). The CDR3 runs to 14 residues. CDR3 protein: CASRQLGFGDTQYF. The CDR3 DNA is TGTGCCAGCAGACAACTGGGGTTTGGCGATACGCAGTATTTT.